This T cell receptor (beta chain) was captured in a study of T cell changes during pregnancy in multiple sclerosis. Generated by immunoSEQ multiplex PCR, the TCRdb table keeps only in-frame clones and is missing some. The sample records approximately 90,000 clones, about nine tenths being singletons. This CDR3 contains 15 residues. Germline V gene data show CDR1 as SGDLS and CDR2 as YYNGEE. Trimming took 0 bases from V and 0 from J, leaving 10 bases between them. This TCR was recovered from a female donor in good health, enrolled as a control in a pregnancy study. Here the sequenced sample was peripheral blood, taken after pregnancy. This rearrangement joins TRBV9 to TRBJ2-7; a possible D gene is TRBD2 (5 bases). The CDR3 DNA follows: TGTGCCAGCAGCGTAGATACGGGGAGCTCCTACGAGCAGTACTTC. It is translated as CASSVDTGSSYEQYF.